This T cell receptor beta chain was identified in a study of long-term antiretroviral therapy in people with HIV. Study conclusions and caveats: Someone took the blood between about 2004 and 2018, maybe while older ART regimens were in use.

The ends lost 5 bases at V and 7 bases at J; junction bases unmatched: 7. Germline V gene sequence: CDR1 SGHVS, CDR2 FNYEAQ. The CDR3 runs to 14 residues. Runs used v3.0 of the immunoSEQ assay and were done at survey level. Clones were read by immunoSEQ multiplex PCR, and TCRdb kept only the in-frame ones, dropping some. The sample records over 25,000 clones, over 80% being singletons. As for this clone: Its target is not known.

The sequences come from unsorted PBMCs, collected 3.2 years before starting antiretroviral therapy. J is TRBJ2-1 and V is TRBV7-6; TRBD2 aligns across 8 bases. The sequence was collected from a man aged 45-65 years with HIV. CDR3 DNA: TGTGCCAGCAGCCATAGCGGGGCGGTGAATGAGCAGTTCTTC. This gives the protein CASSHSGAVNEQFF.